This T cell receptor (beta chain) was captured in a study of cytomegalovirus exposure and HLA in healthy donors. Germline V CDR1 and CDR2: SGDLS, YYNGEE. CDR3 length: 14 residues. Trimming removed 3 bases at V and 5 bases at J, with 14 bases between. Study-wide findings and caveats: In an earlier analysis, about 87% or about 30%: the productive usage of most TCR beta V segments. It was only CMV serostatus that was available as immune exposure information. Common viral pathogens were later found to be apparently linked to several of the most significant clusters. After further analysis at a later stage, 15,000 to 20,000 TCR beta sequences were associated with HLA alleles at 0.05 false discovery rate.

The PCR had 60 Vbeta and 13 Jbeta primers. This table comes from immunoSEQ multiplex PCR, and its TCRdb copy is limited to in-frame clones, with some not included. The data hold about 150,000 clones, with around three quarters observed a single time. On this clone itself: Its cognate antigen is unknown.

The sequencing input was PBMCs. V gene TRBV9 combines with J gene TRBJ1-1; D unresolved. The sequence was obtained from a woman aged 50 to 65 in good health and CMV-seropositive. Here the CDR3 reads CASSAAITGTEAFF. The CDR3 DNA sequence: TGTGCCAGCAGCGCGGCCATCACGGGGACTGAAGCTTTCTTT.